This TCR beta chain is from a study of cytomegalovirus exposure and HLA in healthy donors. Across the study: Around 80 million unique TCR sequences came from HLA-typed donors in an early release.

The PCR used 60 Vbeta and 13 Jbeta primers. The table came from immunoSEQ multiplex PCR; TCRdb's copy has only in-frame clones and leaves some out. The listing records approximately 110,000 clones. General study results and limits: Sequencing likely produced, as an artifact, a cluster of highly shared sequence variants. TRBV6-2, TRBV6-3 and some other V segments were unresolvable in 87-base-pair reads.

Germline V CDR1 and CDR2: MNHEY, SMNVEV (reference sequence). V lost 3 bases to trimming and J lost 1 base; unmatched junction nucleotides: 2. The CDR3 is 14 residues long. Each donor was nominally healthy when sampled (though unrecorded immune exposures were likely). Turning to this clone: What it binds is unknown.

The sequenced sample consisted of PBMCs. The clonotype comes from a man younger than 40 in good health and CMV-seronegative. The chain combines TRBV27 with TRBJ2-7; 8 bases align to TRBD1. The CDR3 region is CASSFDRGSYEQYF. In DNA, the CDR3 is TGTGCCAGCAGTTTCGACAGGGGATCCTACGAGCAGTACTTC.